One T cell receptor beta chain is described in this entry. Its antigen remains unknown. This record belongs to a study of T cell repertoires in cytomegalovirus infection. Study-level findings and limits: The ex vivo response showed dominance by HLA-C-restricted CMV-specific TCR beta clonotypes.

The CDR3 consists of 13 residues. Germline V gives CDR1 DFQATT, CDR2 SNEGSKA (reference sequence). Trimming removed 6 bases from V and 9 bases from J, with 18 bases in between. Each CDR3 protein is one row after TCRdb ran MiXCR on the reads. Here the sample spans 300,000 to 450,000 distinct CDR3 sequences, about a sixth being singletons. The sequence derives from a human donor in good health (CMV status not recorded). Some clones in this sample may be carry-over from other donors' samples. The sequenced sample consisted of PBMCs. The chain employs TRBV20-1 and TRBJ2-1; D is perhaps TRBD2 (6 bases). The CDR3 region has the DNA TGCAGTGCATCCGAGGGGCGGCGGGGTGAGCAGTTCTTC. It specifies CSASEGRRGEQFF.